The 28 T cell receptor beta chains below all came from one sample that was sequenced in a study of blood T cells in healthy people across ages. Primers used in a second PCR of about 6 to 11 cycles were a sample-barcoded 5' primer and a J-beta primer mix. MiXCR was run by TCRdb on the 5' RACE reads, yielding one entry per CDR3 protein. The sample shows around 1,700,000 distinct CDR3 sequences, 28% of them seen only once. What was sequenced was blood. The origin of the receptors is a woman between 25 and 40 years old in good health.

This chain joins TRBV2 and TRBJ1-2; D is undetermined. Germline V lookup: CDR1 SNHLY, CDR2 FYNNEI. The length of the CDR3 is 13 residues. The V end lost 6 bases, the J end lost 13 bases, and 21 bases lay between the germline ends. This CDR3 is CASSLTSADFRTF. CDR3 DNA: TGTGCCAGCAGCCTGACATCGGCGGACTTTCGCACCTTC.

The V and J genes are TRBV2 and TRBJ2-5; TRBD2 matches at 11 bases. The CDR3 has 15 residues. The V and J ends lost 6 bases and 3 bases, in that order; junction bases with no gene match: 6. Germline V gene sequence: CDR1 SNHLY, CDR2 FYNNEI. The CDR3 is CASSHGTSGKETQYF. The CDR3 bases are TGTGCCAGCAGCCATGGGACTAGCGGAAAAGAGACCCAGTACTTC.

This clonotype was counted between two and nine times. The J gene is TRBJ1-6, the V gene TRBV11-2, with a weak D call TRBD1 (5 bases). The V gene's germline CDR1 is SGHAT and CDR2 FQNNGV. Between the trimmed V and J ends, which lost 7 bases and 7 bases, there was a span of 14 bases. The CDR3 loop spans 14 amino acids. The CDR3 is CASNTRGKNSPLHF. CDR3 in DNA: TGTGCCAGCAACACCCGGGGGAAGAATTCACCCCTCCACTTT.

This clonotype has at least ten counts. The chain couples TRBV12-3 or TRBV12-4 to TRBJ2-1; D possibly corresponds to TRBD1 (5 bases). CDR3 length equals 13 residues. Trimming took 3 bases from V and 3 from J, leaving 6 bases between them. CDR3 protein: CASSFDSYNEQFF. The CDR3 DNA reads as TGTGCCAGCAGTTTTGACAGCTACAATGAGCAGTTCTTC.

This clonotype was counted at least ten times. The rearrangement uses TRBV3-1 and TRBJ2-7; weak D call: TRBD1 (6 bases). Germline V gene data show CDR1 as LGHDT and CDR2 as YNNKEL (reference sequence). This CDR3 contains 14 residues. V gave up 1 base and J gave up 5 bases, with 12 bases separating them. In DNA form, the CDR3 reads TGTGCCAGCAGCCAAGCCAGGGGAAGCGACGAGCAGTACTTC. Translation gives CASSQARGSDEQYF.

This clonotype was seen a handful of times. Germline is not matched at one junction end, which may reflect a read error. The V call is TRBV7-2, the J call TRBJ2-6, with D possibly called TRBD1 or TRBD2 (6 bases each). Looked up from germline, CDR1 is SGHTA and CDR2 is FQGNSA. The CDR3 length is 15 residues. The CDR3: CASSLGVTGADVLTF. Here the CDR3 DNA reads TGTGCCAGCAGCTTAGGGGTTACGGGGGCCGACGTCCTGACTTTC.

This clonotype was counted only a few times. The chain joins TRBV28 to TRBJ1-6; the match to TRBD1 covers 9 bases. The germline CDR1 and CDR2 sequences are MDHEN and SYDVKM. There are 13 residues in the CDR3. Trimming removed 8 bases from V and 9 bases from J; junction bases left unmatched: 5. The CDR3 sequence: CASVTGGSSPLHF. For the CDR3, the DNA is TGTGCCAGCGTGACAGGGGGATCTTCACCCCTCCACTTT. Full variable domain (rest looked up from reference TRBV28 and TRBJ1-6): DVKVTQSSRYLVKRTGEKVFLECVQDMDHENMFWYRQDPGLGLRLIYFSYDVKMKEKGDIPEGYSVSREKKERFSLILESASTNQTSMYLCASVTGGSSPLHFGNGTRLTVT.

V gene TRBV29-1 combines with J gene TRBJ2-6; maybe TRBD1 (5 bases). CDR3 size: 18 residues. Germline CDR1 and CDR2: SQVTM and ANQGSEA. V lost 2 bases, J lost 1 base, and 18 bases lay in between. The DNA of the CDR3 is TGCAGCGTTGAAATTTGGAGAGACAGTTCGTCTGGGGCCAACGTCCTGACTTTC. Its protein product is CSVEIWRDSSSGANVLTF.

In its sample, this clonotype was seen a few times. The gene calls are TRBV20-1 and TRBJ2-1; 15 bases align to TRBD2. The CDR3 extends over 17 amino acids. Trimming took 6 bases from V and 0 from J; bases not matched to a gene: 6. Per germline, CDR1 DFQATT and CDR2 SNEGSKA (reference sequence). The CDR3 loop is CSAWTSGGAVSYNEQFF. In nucleotides, the CDR3 is TGCAGTGCATGGACTAGCGGGGGGGCCGTCTCCTACAATGAGCAGTTCTTC.

This clonotype was observed a handful of times. The chain combines TRBV2 with TRBJ2-1; 8 bases fit TRBD1. V shed 7 bases, J shed 7 bases, and the junction held 6 bases outside the gene matches. CDR1 is SNHLY and CDR2 is FYNNEI in the germline V gene. The CDR3 is 13 amino acids. The CDR3 DNA follows: TGTGCCAGCATTCGGGACAGGTATAATGAGCAGTTCTTC. This gives the protein CASIRDRYNEQFF.

The chain combines TRBV28 with TRBJ2-7; 8 bases are shared with TRBD2. Germline V lookup: CDR1 MDHEN, CDR2 SYDVKM. The CDR3 sequence is 17 residues long. V gave up 2 bases and J gave up 2 bases; unmatched junction bases: 11. CDR3 bases: TGTGCCAGCAGTTTAAGGCCTAGCGGGTCTCAGGCCTACGAGCAGTACTTC. Amino acid sequence: CASSLRPSGSQAYEQYF.

A few counts support this clonotype. The V call is TRBV7-2, the J call TRBJ2-7; 8 bases are a match to TRBD2. Germline CDR1 and CDR2: SGHTA and FQGNSA. The CDR3 extends over 16 amino acids. With V trimmed by 4 bases and J by 0 bases, 8 bases remained unmatched. The CDR3 DNA follows: TGTGCCAGCAGCTCCCCGGGGGGGCGATCCTCCTACGAGCAGTACTTC. Amino acids: CASSSPGGRSSYEQYF.

This clonotype has a handful of counts. This chain connects TRBV6-5 to TRBJ1-2; unclear D gene. This CDR3 spans 14 amino acids. CDR1 is MNHEY, CDR2 SVGAGI, per germline. V lost 2 bases, J lost 1 base, and 8 bases lay in between. The CDR3 sequence: CASSYRGNNYGYTF. For the CDR3, the DNA is TGTGCCAGCAGTTACCGTGGCAATAACTATGGCTACACCTTC.

This clonotype has only a few counts. The chain carries TRBV20-1 and TRBJ2-1; 10 bases match TRBD1. Germline values: CDR1 DFQATT, CDR2 SNEGSKA (reference sequence). With 6 bases clipped from V and 6 bases from J, the junction kept 14 bases outside the gene matches. The CDR3 totals 16 residues. The CDR3 nucleotides read TGCAGTGCCCGATTATACCGGGACAGGGGATCCAATGAGCAGTTCTTC. Translation gives CSARLYRDRGSNEQFF.

This clonotype was detected a few times. The chain joins TRBV29-1 to TRBJ2-2; 7 nucleotides line up with TRBD1. The CDR3 loop spans 15 amino acids. After removal of 6 bases from V and 1 base from J, the junction contained 8 bases not matched to a gene. Germline CDR1 and CDR2: SQVTM and ANQGSEA. CDR3 in DNA: TGCAGCGTAGCTGCGACAGGGCTGAACACCGGGGAGCTGTTTTTT. It codes for CSVAATGLNTGELFF.

Only a few counts were recorded for this clonotype. The chain uses TRBV20-1 and TRBJ2-5; 8 bases match TRBD1. CDR3 size: 13 residues. V lost 5 bases, J lost 5 bases, and 7 bases stayed unmatched. Germline loops: CDR1 DFQATT, CDR2 SNEGSKA (reference sequence). CDR3 in DNA: TGCAGTGCTCCTCGGACAGGGCACGAGACCCAGTACTTC. It translates to CSAPRTGHETQYF.

J is TRBJ2-1 and V is TRBV20-1, with D hard to call. In germline, CDR1 is DFQATT, CDR2 SNEGSKA (reference sequence). The length of the CDR3 is 16 residues. V dropped 1 base and J dropped 0 bases, with 13 bases sitting between them. The CDR3 reads CSARGVGSRSYNEQFF. The CDR3 nucleotides read TGCAGTGCTAGAGGGGTAGGCTCCCGCTCCTACAATGAGCAGTTCTTC.

This clonotype was seen repeatedly, ten times or more. V gene TRBV24-1 combines with J gene TRBJ2-1, with D perhaps TRBD1 or TRBD2 (6 bases each). This CDR3 comprises 13 residues. CDR1 is KGHDR and CDR2 is SFDVKD in the germline V gene. V shed 0 bases and J shed 12 bases, with 11 bases lying between them. The CDR3: CATSDLRGELQFF. CDR3 bases: TGTGCCACCAGTGATTTGAGGGGGGAACTGCAGTTCTTC.

CDR3 amino acids: CASSLRDMAEAFF. CDR3 coding DNA: TGTGCCAGCAGTTTACGGGATATGGCTGAAGCTTTCTTT. The chain employs TRBV27 and TRBJ1-1; D is unclear. The ends were cut back, 2 bases at V and 6 bases at J, with 10 bases in the middle. Per the germline V gene, CDR1 is MNHEY and CDR2 is SMNVEV (reference sequence). CDR3 length equals 13 residues.

This clonotype was detected ten times or more. The chain combines TRBV11-2 with TRBJ2-1; 10 positions agree with TRBD1. In germline, CDR1 is SGHAT, CDR2 FQNNGV. The CDR3 consists of 18 residues. Trimming at V came to 0 bases and at J to 7 bases, leaving 12 bases not matched to a gene. The CDR3 sequence is CASSLDATGTGAWNEQFF. The CDR3 coding sequence is TGTGCCAGCAGCTTAGACGCAACCGGGACAGGGGCTTGGAATGAGCAGTTCTTC. The entire variable domain, with the rest obtained from reference TRBV11-2 and TRBJ2-1, is as follows: EAGVAQSPRYKIIEKRQSVAFWCNPISGHATLYWYQQILGQGPKLLIQFQNNGVVDDSQLPKDRFSAERLKGVDSTLKIQPAKLEDSAVYLCASSLDATGTGAWNEQFFGPGTRLTVL.

The CDR3 DNA reads as TGTGCCAGCAGTTTATCGAGGGACGGCGACACTGAAGCTTTCTTT. Translated, it gives CASSLSRDGDTEAFF. The V and J genes are TRBV27 and TRBJ1-1; tentatively, D is TRBD1 (5 bases). Germline V gives CDR1 MNHEY, CDR2 SMNVEV (reference sequence). The length of the CDR3 is 15 residues. Between the trimmed V and J ends, which lost 0 bases and 3 bases, there was a span of 11 bases.

Note on this clonotype: Sequence at one end of the junction differs from germline and may be a read error. The chain couples TRBV20-1 to TRBJ2-5; 14 positions match TRBD2. Germline-derived CDR1 and CDR2 are DFQATT and SNEGSKA (reference sequence). CDR3 size: 17 residues. The CDR3 is CSAWTRTSGGSMETQYF. The CDR3, as DNA: TGTAGTGCATGGACTCGGACTAGCGGGGGGAGTATGGAGACCCAGTACTTC.

The chain is built from TRBV11-3 and TRBJ1-1, with D possibly being TRBD1 (6 bases). V was shortened by 5 bases and J by 7 bases, with 17 bases between the two germline ends. Germline CDR1 and CDR2: SGHNT and YENEEA. The CDR3 extends over 14 amino acids. CDR3: CASSPREGENEAFF. The DNA for the CDR3 is TGTGCCAGCAGCCCCCGAGAGGGGGAGAATGAAGCTTTCTTT.

This clonotype was seen a few times. One end of the junction varies from germline; a read error may be responsible. This rearrangement joins TRBV7-9 to TRBJ1-2; TRBD1 matches at 7 bases. Germline V gene lookup returns CDR1 SEHNR and CDR2 FQNEAQ (reference sequence). CDR3 length: 15 residues. The CDR3 DNA follows: TGTGCCAGCAGCATAGCACCGACAGGGTTCTCTGGCTACACCTTC. This translates into CASSIAPTGFSGYTF.

Only a few counts were recorded for this clonotype. The V and J genes are TRBV5-1 and TRBJ2-7; 8 nucleotides agree with TRBD2. CDR1 and CDR2 (germline): SGHRS, YFSETQ. J gave up 1 base and V 4 bases, and 7 bases lay outside the gene matches. The CDR3 loop spans 15 amino acids. CDR3 in amino acids: CASSIASGPSYEQYF. CDR3 coding DNA: TGCGCCAGCAGCATCGCTAGCGGGCCTTCCTACGAGCAGTACTTC.

There are many counts of this clonotype. The chain carries TRBV6-5 and TRBJ2-4; D possibly corresponds to TRBD2 (6 bases). Per the germline V gene, CDR1 is MNHEY and CDR2 is SVGAGI. Deletions cut 0 bases from V and 0 bases from J, with 6 bases between. The CDR3 runs to 15 residues. In nucleotides, the CDR3 is TGTGCCAGCAGTTACTCGGAGGGAGCCAAAAACATTCAGTACTTC. It yields the protein CASSYSEGAKNIQYF.

This clonotype was counted between two and nine times. The genes are TRBV20-1 and TRBJ2-1; no definite D call. The CDR3 is 14 residues long. Trimming removed 3 bases at V and 6 bases at J, with 15 bases between. Germline-derived CDR1 and CDR2 are DFQATT and SNEGSKA (reference sequence). CDR3 nucleotides: TGCAGTGCTAGCGAACGGGCGCGGCCCAATGAGCAGTTCTTC. Translated: CSASERARPNEQFF.

This clonotype was recorded at least ten times. J is TRBJ1-2 and V is TRBV5-1; no definite D call. This CDR3 has 11 amino acids. The germline gives CDR1 SGHRS, CDR2 YFSETQ. V was shortened by 1 base and J by 13 bases, with 11 bases between the two germline ends. The CDR3: CASSLSPLFTF. The CDR3 nucleotides are TGCGCCAGCAGCTTGAGTCCTCTTTTCACCTTC.